These 15 T cell receptor beta chains were sequenced from one sample in a study of vaccination effects on CD4 cells after COVID-19. These receptors have no identified antigens. In the ViraFEST assay, antigen-specific CD4+ clonotypes were identified by expansion after peptide-pool stimulation. Having been cultured for ten to eleven days, the cells underwent CD4+ T cell isolation. Vaccine administered to participants consisted of two doses of either BNT162b2 or mRNA-1273. Generated by immunoSEQ multiplex PCR, the TCRdb table keeps only in-frame clones and is missing some. The sample has approximately 17,000 clones; 55% to 75% are singletons. The material was CD4+ T cells from PBMCs cultured with SARS-CoV-2 spike peptides, obtained after COVID-19 vaccination. Every receptor here comes from a human donor who received a COVID-19 vaccine.

The V call is TRBV30, the J call TRBJ2-7; no clear D. Germline V gene lookup returns CDR1 GTSNPN and CDR2 SVGIG (reference sequence). The CDR3 has 13 residues. DNA of the CDR3: TGTGCGAGCGTAAAATCGGGTTCCTACGAGCAGTACTTC. It specifies CASVKSGSYEQYF. Based on the CDR3 plus reference TRBV30 and TRBJ2-7, the full variable domain is SQTIHQWPATLVQPVGSPLSLECTVEGTSNPNLYWYRQAAGRGLQLLFYSVGIGQISSEVPQNLSASRPQDRQFILSSKKLLLSDSGFYLCASVKSGSYEQYFGPGTRLTVT.

The V and J genes are TRBV7-2 and TRBJ2-3; no definite D call. V lost 4 bases to trimming and J lost 1 base, with 6 bases between them. CDR1 is SGHTA and CDR2 is FQGNSA in the germline V gene. CDR3 length: 13 amino acids. In nucleotides, the CDR3 is TGTGCCAGCAGCTCGTCGGGCACAGATACGCAGTATTTT. Translated: CASSSSGTDTQYF.

The chain employs TRBV14 and TRBJ2-5, with 8 bases aligning to TRBD1. J was trimmed by 4 bases and V by 3 bases; bases with no gene match: 7. The CDR3 has 15 residues. Germline CDR1 is SGHDN and CDR2 is FVKESK. The CDR3 DNA reads as TGTGCCAGCAGCCACCAGGGGGCTCTCCGAGAGACCCAGTACTTC. Amino acids: CASSHQGALRETQYF.

The V gene is TRBV5-6, the J gene TRBJ1-2; D gene unclear. This CDR3 is 13 amino acids long. Trimming took off 0 bases at V and 1 base at J, with 4 bases between the two ends. Per the germline V gene, CDR1 is SGHDT and CDR2 is YYEEEE. In DNA, the CDR3 is TGTGCCAGCAGCTTGGAAGTTAACTATGGCTACACCTTC. Amino acid sequence: CASSLEVNYGYTF.

This clone was picked up a small number of times. V gene TRBV3-1 (or the pseudogene TRBV3-2) combines with J gene TRBJ2-2, with TRBD2 as a possible D gene (6 bases). The CDR3 length is 17 residues. Germline loops: CDR1 LGHDT, CDR2 YNNKEL (reference sequence). Trimming removed 4 bases at V and 3 bases at J, with 18 bases between. The CDR3 reads CASSPFGGVVDTGELFF. The CDR3 DNA sequence: TGTGCCAGCAGCCCGTTCGGAGGGGTGGTGGACACCGGGGAGCTGTTTTTT.

This rearrangement joins TRBV7-2 to TRBJ2-7, with D unclear. Trimming removed 7 bases at V and 5 bases at J, with 15 bases between. CDR3 size: 13 residues. Looked up from germline, CDR1 is SGHTA and CDR2 is FQGNSA. CDR3 nucleotides: TGTGCCAGCACCATGCGTAGAAGGGACGAGCAGTACTTC. Its protein product is CASTMRRRDEQYF.

The gene calls are TRBV2 and TRBJ2-7; D is undetermined. V was shortened by 6 bases and J by 7 bases, with 13 bases between the two germline ends. Looked up from germline, CDR1 is SNHLY and CDR2 is FYNNEI. The CDR3 loop spans 12 amino acids. CDR3 in amino acids: CASRRHLREQYF. The CDR3 DNA reads as TGTGCCAGCAGGCGTCACTTGAGGGAGCAGTACTTC.

This clone has only a few counts. This chain uses TRBV5-4 with TRBJ2-2; D not certain. The CDR3 spans 12 residues. The V and J ends lost 1 base and 8 bases respectively, with 6 bases between them. Germline V gives CDR1 SGHNT, CDR2 YYREEE (reference sequence). The CDR3 sequence is CASSLYQGELFF. The CDR3 DNA sequence: TGTGCCAGCAGCTTGTATCAGGGGGAGCTGTTTTTT.

CDR3 bases: TGTGCCAGTAGTCCTCCGACAGGGTCTGGAAACACCATATATTTT. Encoded protein: CASSPPTGSGNTIYF. This chain joins TRBV19 and TRBJ1-3, with 7 bases identical to TRBD1. The trim removed 5 bases at V and 1 base at J, leaving 5 bases unmatched. CDR1 and CDR2 (germline): LNHDA, SQIVND (reference sequence). The CDR3 runs to 15 residues.

The CDR3 nucleotides read TGTGCCAGCACCACATACAATGAGCAGTTCTTC. Its protein is CASTTYNEQFF. This chain uses TRBV5-6 with TRBJ2-1; unclear D gene. V was shortened by 6 bases and J by 4 bases, with 5 bases between the two germline ends. There are 11 residues in the CDR3. Germline CDR1 and CDR2: SGHDT and YYEEEE.

CDR3 amino acids: CASSGEFTEAFF. The DNA of the CDR3 is TGTGCCAGTTCTGGGGAATTTACTGAAGCTTTCTTT. The rearrangement joins TRBV12-3 or TRBV12-4 to TRBJ1-1, with no clear D. The CDR3 runs to 12 residues. V lost 9 bases and J lost 5, with 13 bases in between.

The V call is TRBV20-1, the J call TRBJ2-7; no reliable D call. The CDR3 totals 11 residues. V shed 3 bases and J shed 5 bases, with 8 bases lying between them. CDR1 is DFQATT and CDR2 is SNEGSKA in the germline V gene (reference sequence). The CDR3 here is CSASSGHEQYF. In DNA form, the CDR3 reads TGCAGTGCTAGCTCCGGGCACGAGCAGTACTTC.

This clone appeared a single time. This rearrangement joins TRBV30 to TRBJ2-1, with D unclear. Trimming cost V 3 bases and J 0 bases, with 15 bases left between them. The germline CDR1 and CDR2 sequences are GTSNPN and SVGIG (reference sequence). This CDR3 has 16 residues. The CDR3 region has the DNA TGTGCCTGGAGGCCCGGACGGACGAGCTCCTACAATGAGCAGTTCTTC. Its translation is CAWRPGRTSSYNEQFF.

The V and J genes are TRBV7-2 and TRBJ2-2, with 13 bases aligning to TRBD2. The germline CDR1 and CDR2 sequences are SGHTA and FQGNSA. This CDR3 region has 15 residues. With 5 bases clipped from V and 6 bases from J, the junction kept 3 bases outside the gene matches. CDR3 nucleotides: TGTGCCAGCAGCCGGACTAGCGGGGGCGCCGGGGAGCTGTTTTTT. As protein: CASSRTSGGAGELFF.

The genes are TRBV7-2 and TRBJ2-7, with a tentative D call TRBD2 (6 bases). Trimming cost V 4 bases and J 0 bases, with 10 bases left between them. CDR1 SGHTA and CDR2 FQGNSA come from the germline V gene. The CDR3 has 14 residues. CDR3 in amino acids: CASSSSAASYEQYF. As DNA, the CDR3 is TGTGCCAGCAGCTCTAGCGCAGCCTCCTACGAGCAGTACTTC.